The sequence of this TCR beta chain was determined in a study of untreated major depressive disorder. Concerning this clone: Its antigen is not known.

V was trimmed by 4 bases and J by 5 bases, leaving 12 bases between them. The length of the CDR3 is 14 residues. Germline V gene sequence: CDR1 MNHNS, CDR2 SASEGT. Overall study findings and caveats: CD4+ T cells from depressed patients used TRBV05-01 (Vbeta 5.1) more often than controls.

Typically around 95% of enriched cells were CD4+. Some clones are missing from TCRdb's copy, which holds only in-frame ones; the method was immunoSEQ multiplex PCR. The sample has more than 10,000 clones; 92% are singletons. The source of this sequence is a man aged 25-45 years with major depressive disorder. The sequenced sample was CD4+ T cells from PBMCs. The V gene is TRBV6-1, the J gene TRBJ1-5; tentative D call: TRBD1 (6 bases). The CDR3 region has the DNA TGTGCCAGCAGTGTACAGGGTGGGGATCAGCCCCAGCATTTT. Amino acids: CASSVQGGDQPQHF.